The clone carrying this T cell receptor beta chain was detected once. Its antigen is unidentified. Here immunoSEQ multiplex PCR was the method, and the copy in TCRdb shows in-frame clones only, minus some. The sample includes roughly 150,000 clones, around 94% of them seen just once. The data derive from a study of T cell responses to AZD1222 COVID-19 vaccine. Study-wide results and caveats: Repertoire sampling was restricted to post-peak T cell response timepoints. Clonal diversity was possibly underestimated, and the donors were mostly white British, with more females. Spike as a whole was targeted by vaccine-associated CD4 TCRs, dominant at 160-218 and 743-854.

The V and J ends lost 4 bases and 13 bases, in that order; junction bases with no gene match: 1. The CDR3 is 8 residues long. Looked up from germline, CDR1 is DFQATT and CDR2 is SNEGSKA (reference sequence). Sequenced here: peripheral blood, sampled 28 days after the second AZD1222 dose. This chain links TRBV20-1 with TRBJ2-7, with 7 bases that match TRBD1. The receptor was derived from an adult who received the AZD1222 COVID-19 vaccine. This CDR3 is CSATGGYF. Written as DNA, the CDR3 is TGCAGTGCTACAGGGGGTTACTTC.